The present TCR beta chain was sequenced within a study of somatic mutations in cytotoxic T cells in rheumatoid arthritis. In the case of this clone: Other nucleotide sequences from this sample produce the same CDR3.

The table came from immunoSEQ multiplex PCR; TCRdb's copy has only in-frame clones and leaves some out. Among 3,000 to 4,500 clones listed, about four fifths were seen once. Germline CDR1 and CDR2: SGDLS and YYNGEE. The CDR3 contains 16 residues. Trimming cost V 4 bases and J 2 bases; bases outside gene matches: 7. Sequenced input: CD8+ T cells sorted from blood. The source is a man aged 40-50 years with rheumatoid arthritis. The rearrangement links TRBV9 to TRBJ2-3; 10 bases fit TRBD2. CDR3 residues: CASSPLAGANTDTQYF. CDR3 in DNA: TGTGCCAGCAGCCCCCTAGCGGGAGCGAACACAGATACGCAGTATTTT.